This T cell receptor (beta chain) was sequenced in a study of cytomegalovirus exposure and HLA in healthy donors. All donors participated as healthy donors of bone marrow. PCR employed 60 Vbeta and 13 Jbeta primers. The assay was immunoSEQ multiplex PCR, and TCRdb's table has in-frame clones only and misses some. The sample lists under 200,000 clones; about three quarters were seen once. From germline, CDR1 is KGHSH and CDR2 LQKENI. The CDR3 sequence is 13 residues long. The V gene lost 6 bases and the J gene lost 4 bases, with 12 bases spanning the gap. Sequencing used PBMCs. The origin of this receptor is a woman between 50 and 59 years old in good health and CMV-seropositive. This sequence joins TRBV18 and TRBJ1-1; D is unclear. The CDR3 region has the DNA TGTGCCAGCTCTCTCTATACCCGCACTGAAGCTTTCTTT. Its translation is CASSLYTRTEAFF.